A selection of T cell receptor beta chains follows, all from one sample in a study of blood T cell repertoires in COVID-19. Clones were sequenced by immunoSEQ multiplex PCR, and TCRdb holds only the in-frame ones, with some missing. The sample has around 50,000 clones, 65% to 90% seen once. The specimen sequenced was peripheral blood. The receptors stem from an elderly woman with acute or convalescent COVID-19. The CDR3 runs from the conserved cysteine through the conserved F or W. Each record gives: clone size, V gene, D gene, J gene, CDR3 protein, CDR3 DNA. D genes are given only for firm matches. Clone size is given for some rows only: seen once, a few or many times, or a class if the clone is expanded.

.	TRBV5-1	TRBD1	TRBJ1-1	CASSSQGGLNTEAFF	TGCGCCAGCAGCTCCCAGGGGGGATTGAACACTGAAGCTTTCTTT
few	TRBV6-5	TRBD1	TRBJ1-1	CASRLQGGVPDEAFF	TGTGCCAGCAGACTCCAGGGGGGCGTGCCTGATGAAGCTTTCTTT
.	TRBV18	.	TRBJ2-7	CASSPSGQNYEQYF	TGTGCCAGCTCACCATCCGGACAGAACTACGAGCAGTACTTC
.	TRBV19	TRBD1	TRBJ1-1	CASSPRQGAIEAEAFF	TGTGCCAGTAGTCCCCGTCAGGGGGCAATAGAGGCTGAAGCTTTCTTT
.	TRBV3-1/TRBV3-2	.	TRBJ1-1	CASSQVKGEGAFF	TGTGCCAGCAGCCAAGTAAAAGGGGAGGGAGCTTTCTTT
.	TRBV5-1	.	TRBJ1-6	CASTDNAGTRNSPLHF	TGCGCCAGCACCGATAATGCCGGGACTCGTAATTCACCCCTCCACTTT
.	TRBV11-2	.	TRBJ2-6	CASSPLRGANVLTF	TGTGCCAGCAGCCCCCTCCGTGGGGCCAACGTCCTGACTTTC
once	TRBV6-1	.	TRBJ2-5	CASSETRGDMMAQYF	TGTGCCAGCAGTGAAACCCGGGGGGACATGATGGCCCAGTACTTC
.	TRBV2	.	TRBJ1-6	CASSPTTYSPLHF	TGTGCCAGCAGCCCCACTACCTATTCACCCCTCCACTTT
.	TRBV6-4	.	TRBJ2-1	CASSEQNGKGYEQFF	TGTGCCAGCAGTGAACAGAACGGGAAAGGGTATGAGCAGTTCTTC